The entry below gives a single TCR beta chain sequence along with its context. Germline CDR1 is SGDLS and CDR2 is YYNGEE. The CDR3 consists of 14 residues. V trimming: 1 base; J trimming: 3 bases; junction bases outside the gene matches: 3. Attachment of unique molecular identifiers was made to individual cDNA molecules. From the 5' RACE reads, TCRdb called clonotypes with MiXCR, one entry per CDR3 protein. The table includes 100,000 to 140,000 distinct CDR3 sequences, around 10% detected once. These data come from a study of early T cells in non-severe SARS-CoV-2 infection. Study context: Sequencing used unsorted whole-blood bulk RNA, so chains lack pairing.

Sequenced sample: whole blood. The genes are TRBV9 and TRBJ2-7; 8 positions agree with TRBD1. The receptor was isolated from an adult who was a healthcare worker with PCR-confirmed SARS-CoV-2 infection or an uninfected control (not recorded which). CDR3: CASSVTGGGYEQYF. In DNA form, the CDR3 reads TGTGCCAGCAGCGTAACAGGGGGAGGCTACGAGCAGTACTTC. The full variable domain, rest sourced from reference TRBV9 and TRBJ2-7, is DSGVTQTPKHLITATGQRVTLRCSPRSGDLSVYWYQQSLDQGLQFLIQYYNGEERAKGNILERFSAQQFPDLHSELNLSSLELGDSALYFCASSVTGGGYEQYFGPGTRLTVT.